Shown below are 19 T cell receptor beta chains from a single sample sequenced in a study of tissue T cells after allogeneic stem cell transplantation. Libraries were prepared by immunoSEQ multiplex PCR; TCRdb keeps only in-frame clonotypes and omits some of them. The sample holds roughly 25,000 clones, less than 95% seen once. The material sequenced was blood, taken before transplantation. Source of these receptors: a male donor at least 60 years old who later had graft-versus-host disease after an allogeneic stem cell transplant.

This sequence joins TRBV6-2 or TRBV6-3 and TRBJ2-3, with D unclear. Looked up from germline, CDR1 is MNHEY and CDR2 is SVGEGT. The CDR3 consists of 17 residues. Trimming left V 0 bases short and J 3 bases short, with 16 bases between. The CDR3 region is CASSYSSQNMVTDTQYF. The CDR3 region has the DNA TGTGCCAGCAGTTACTCGAGTCAGAATATGGTAACAGATACGCAGTATTTT.

The chain joins TRBV3-1 (or the pseudogene TRBV3-2) to TRBJ2-1, with TRBD2 as a possible D gene (5 bases). This CDR3 has 17 residues. Germline-derived CDR1 and CDR2 are LGHDT and YNNKEL (reference sequence). V was cut by 2 bases and J by 0 bases, with 14 bases left in between. The CDR3 nucleotides read TGTGCCAGCAGCCAACCAACCATGGGGAGCTCCTACAATGAGCAGTTCTTC. Its protein is CASSQPTMGSSYNEQFF.

This clone was counted a few times. The chain is built from TRBV6-4 and TRBJ1-1; 9 nucleotides agree with TRBD1. This CDR3 has 15 amino acids. Germline lookup yields CDR1 MRHNA and CDR2 SNTAGT. V trimming: 6 bases; J trimming: 0 bases; junction bases outside the gene matches: 5. CDR3 nucleotides: TGTGCCAGCAGCCGACAGGGGGGATTGAACACTGAAGCTTTCTTT. Its protein is CASSRQGGLNTEAFF.

Here the CDR3 reads CASSLGTGGNSPLHF. CDR3 in DNA: TGCGCCAGCAGCTTGGGGACAGGGGGGAATTCACCCCTCCACTTT. The chain links TRBV5-1 to TRBJ1-6, with 10 bases fitting TRBD1. This CDR3 comprises 15 residues. Germline loops: CDR1 SGHRS, CDR2 YFSETQ. Trimming cost V 0 bases and J 7 bases; bases outside gene matches: 1.

The rearrangement uses TRBV11-3 and TRBJ2-3; 7 bases fit TRBD1. The CDR3 totals 14 residues. V lost 5 bases and J lost 3; bases outside the gene matches: 5. Germline values: CDR1 SGHNT, CDR2 YENEEA. The CDR3 nucleotides are TGTGCCAGCAGCCCCAGGACAGGTACAGATACGCAGTATTTT. It translates to CASSPRTGTDTQYF.

This chain uses TRBV6-5 with TRBJ2-3; D perhaps matches TRBD2 (5 bases). The CDR3 has 13 residues. The germline CDR1 and CDR2 sequences are MNHEY and SVGAGI. V was trimmed by 10 bases and J by 1 base, leaving 12 bases between them. CDR3 protein: CATRPRGTDTQYF. The CDR3 DNA sequence: TGTGCCACCCGGCCGCGGGGCACAGATACGCAGTATTTT.

This clone was detected once. The genes are TRBV7-9 and TRBJ1-3; possible D gene TRBD1, 5 bases. The CDR3 sequence is 15 residues long. V gave up 5 bases and J gave up 8 bases, with 19 bases separating them. Germline V CDR1 and CDR2: SEHNR, FQNEAQ (reference sequence). CDR3 region: CASSTPRDVVHTIYF. DNA of the CDR3: TGTGCCAGCAGCACCCCCCGGGACGTTGTTCACACCATATATTTT.

This chain uses TRBV20-1 with TRBJ1-1; D uncertain. CDR1 is DFQATT, CDR2 SNEGSKA, per germline (reference sequence). The CDR3 runs to 15 residues. Deletions cut 6 bases from V and 2 bases from J, with 19 bases between. The CDR3 DNA sequence: TGCAGTGCAAGTCCCTTGGAAGTGCGAAACACTGAAGCTTTCTTT. It codes for CSASPLEVRNTEAFF.

J is TRBJ2-1 and V is TRBV29-1, with 10 nucleotides matching TRBD1. V lost 4 bases, J lost 10 bases, and 7 bases stayed unmatched. The germline V gene encodes CDR1 SQVTM and CDR2 ANQGSEA. The CDR3 has 13 residues. As DNA, the CDR3 is TGCAGCGTTGGGGGGACAGGGGATTTGGAGCAGTTCTTC. This translates into CSVGGTGDLEQFF.

This clone has just one count. V usage is TRBV12-3 or TRBV12-4 and J usage is TRBJ1-5, with unresolved D. V dropped 6 bases and J dropped 4 bases, with 10 bases sitting between them. The CDR3 loop spans 13 amino acids. CDR3 in DNA: TGTGCCAGCAGAAAGGTCCTTAATCAGCCCCAGCATTTT. Its translation is CASRKVLNQPQHF.

This sequence joins TRBV2 and TRBJ2-7, with TRBD2 matching 11 bases. The junction had 7 bases not matched to a gene; V was cut back by 7 bases and J by 2 bases. The CDR3 has 15 amino acids. The V gene's germline CDR1 is SNHLY and CDR2 FYNNEI. The CDR3 nucleotides read TGTGCCAGCACCCTGACTAGCGGGGCTCCCTACGAGCAGTACTTC. Its translation is CASTLTSGAPYEQYF.

The J gene is TRBJ2-7, the V gene TRBV19; 8 bases are a match to TRBD1. CDR3 length: 15 amino acids. The germline gives CDR1 LNHDA, CDR2 SQIVND (reference sequence). The V gene end was trimmed by 2 bases and the J gene end by 4 bases; junction bases not matched to a gene: 7. The CDR3 DNA follows: TGTGCCAGTAGTATATATTTTGACAGGGGATACGAGCAGTACTTC. This sequence encodes CASSIYFDRGYEQYF.

The chain employs TRBV3-1 (or the pseudogene TRBV3-2) and TRBJ2-3; D remains ambiguous. This CDR3 comprises 15 residues. Germline CDR1 reads LGHDT; CDR2 reads YNNKEL (reference sequence). Deletions cut 2 bases from V and 5 bases from J, with 14 bases between. CDR3 DNA: TGTGCCAGCAGCCAACGGAAAACGGGTTTAGATACGCAGTATTTT. Protein sequence: CASSQRKTGLDTQYF.

The chain carries TRBV19 and TRBJ2-3; 10 positions agree with TRBD1. This CDR3 spans 17 amino acids. The V and J ends lost 7 bases and 6 bases, in that order; junction bases with no gene match: 16. Germline CDR1 and CDR2: LNHDA and SQIVND (reference sequence). This CDR3 reads CASNLNTGQGVMDTQYF. CDR3 bases: TGTGCCAGTAATCTGAACACCGGACAGGGGGTTATGGATACGCAGTATTTT. The variable domain in full, with the rest retrieved from reference TRBV19 and TRBJ2-3, is DGGITQSPKYLFRKEGQNVTLSCEQNLNHDAMYWYRQDPGQGLRLIYYSQIVNDFQKGDIAEGYSVSREKKESFPLTVTSAQKNPTAFYLCASNLNTGQGVMDTQYFGPGTRLTVL.

V and J are TRBV20-1 and TRBJ2-2; unclear D gene. Trimming took off 2 bases at V and 7 bases at J, with 5 bases between the two ends. Germline CDR1 is DFQATT and CDR2 is SNEGSKA (reference sequence). This CDR3 is built from 11 residues. CDR3: CSARLDGELFF. CDR3 coding DNA: TGCAGTGCTAGACTCGACGGGGAGCTGTTTTTT.

This clone turned up a few times. The V gene is TRBV6-1, the J gene TRBJ1-5, with D uncertain. CDR1 MNHNS and CDR2 SASEGT come from the germline V gene. V lost 1 base, J lost 8 bases, and 3 bases lay in between. The CDR3 totals 11 residues. In DNA, the CDR3 is TGTGCCAGCAGTGAAGTTGAGCCCCAGCATTTT. It encodes CASSEVEPQHF.

This clone showed up just once. The rearrangement joins TRBV29-1 to TRBJ1-1; D gene uncertain. This CDR3 spans 9 amino acids. V was cut by 6 bases and J by 6 bases, with 5 bases left in between. Germline lookup yields CDR1 SQVTM and CDR2 ANQGSEA. CDR3 sequence: CSVDSEAFF. The CDR3, as DNA: TGCAGCGTGGATTCTGAAGCTTTCTTT.

The V and J genes are TRBV11-2 and TRBJ2-3; 7 nucleotides agree with TRBD2. CDR1 and CDR2 from the germline V gene are SGHAT and FQNNGV. The CDR3 extends over 14 amino acids. Trimming cost V 5 bases and J 4 bases; bases outside gene matches: 6. The CDR3 DNA sequence: TGTGCCAGCAGCCTCAACCGGGGGGCAGATACGCAGTATTTT. Its protein is CASSLNRGADTQYF.

The V gene is TRBV9, the J gene TRBJ1-1; D gene unclear. The V and J ends lost 0 bases and 8 bases respectively, with 17 bases between them. In germline, CDR1 is SGDLS, CDR2 YYNGEE. There are 15 residues in the CDR3. The CDR3 nucleotides read TGTGCCAGCAGCGTAGGACGGTCCTTACGGGAGGAAGCTTTCTTT. The encoded protein is CASSVGRSLREEAFF.